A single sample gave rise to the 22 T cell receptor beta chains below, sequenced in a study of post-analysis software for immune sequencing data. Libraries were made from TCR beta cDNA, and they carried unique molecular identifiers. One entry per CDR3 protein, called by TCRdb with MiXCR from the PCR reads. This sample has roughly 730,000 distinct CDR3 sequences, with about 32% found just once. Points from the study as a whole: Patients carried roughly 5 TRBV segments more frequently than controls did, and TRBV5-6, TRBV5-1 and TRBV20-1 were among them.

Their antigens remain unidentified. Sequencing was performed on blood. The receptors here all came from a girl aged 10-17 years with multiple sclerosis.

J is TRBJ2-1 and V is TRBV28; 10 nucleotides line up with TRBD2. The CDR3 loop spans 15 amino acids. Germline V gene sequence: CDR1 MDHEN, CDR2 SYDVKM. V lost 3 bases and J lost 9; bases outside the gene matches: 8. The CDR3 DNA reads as TGTGCCAGCAGTTTTTCACTAGCGGGGATAGGTGAGCAGTTCTTC. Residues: CASSFSLAGIGEQFF.

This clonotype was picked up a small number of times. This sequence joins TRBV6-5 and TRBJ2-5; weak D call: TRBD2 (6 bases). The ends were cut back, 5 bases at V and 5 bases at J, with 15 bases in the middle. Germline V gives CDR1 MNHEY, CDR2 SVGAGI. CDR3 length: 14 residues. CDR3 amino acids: CASSGLGGFETQYF. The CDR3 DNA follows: TGTGCCAGCAGTGGTCTGGGAGGTTTCGAGACCCAGTACTTC.

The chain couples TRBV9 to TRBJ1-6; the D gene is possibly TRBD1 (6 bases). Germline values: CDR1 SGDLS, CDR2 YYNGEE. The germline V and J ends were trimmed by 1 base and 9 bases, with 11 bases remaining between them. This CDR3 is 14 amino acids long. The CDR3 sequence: CASSVTGAGSPLHF. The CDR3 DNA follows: TGTGCCAGCAGCGTAACGGGGGCAGGTTCACCCCTCCACTTT.

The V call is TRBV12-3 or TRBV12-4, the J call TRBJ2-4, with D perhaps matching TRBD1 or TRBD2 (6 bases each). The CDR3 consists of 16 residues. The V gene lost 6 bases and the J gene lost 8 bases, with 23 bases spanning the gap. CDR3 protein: CASSPAGTSERDIQYF. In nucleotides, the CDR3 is TGTGCCAGCAGCCCTGCCGGGACATCGGAGCGGGACATTCAGTACTTC.

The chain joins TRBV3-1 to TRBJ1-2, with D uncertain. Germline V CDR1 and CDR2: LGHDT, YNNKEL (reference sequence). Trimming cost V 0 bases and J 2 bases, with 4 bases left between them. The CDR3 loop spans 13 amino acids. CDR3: CASSQDQNYGYTF. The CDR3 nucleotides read TGTGCCAGCAGCCAAGACCAGAACTATGGCTACACCTTC.

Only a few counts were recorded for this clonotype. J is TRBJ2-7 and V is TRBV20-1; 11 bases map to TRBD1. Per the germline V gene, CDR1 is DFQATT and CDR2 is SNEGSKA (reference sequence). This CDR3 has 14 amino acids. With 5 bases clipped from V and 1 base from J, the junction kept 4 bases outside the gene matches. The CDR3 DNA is TGCAGTGCTGGGGGACAGGGGGTTTCCTACGAGCAGTACTTC. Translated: CSAGGQGVSYEQYF.

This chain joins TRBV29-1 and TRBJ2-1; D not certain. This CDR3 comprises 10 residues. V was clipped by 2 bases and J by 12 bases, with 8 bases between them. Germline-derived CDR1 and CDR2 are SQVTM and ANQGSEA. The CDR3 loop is CSVEWFGQFF. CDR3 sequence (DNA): TGCAGCGTTGAATGGTTCGGGCAGTTCTTC.

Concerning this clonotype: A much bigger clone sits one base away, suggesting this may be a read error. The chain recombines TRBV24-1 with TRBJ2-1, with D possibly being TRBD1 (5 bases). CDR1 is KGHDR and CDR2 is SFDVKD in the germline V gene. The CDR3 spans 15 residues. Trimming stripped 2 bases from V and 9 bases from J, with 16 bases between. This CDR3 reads CATSDSGPTVGEQFF. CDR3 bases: TGTGCCACCAGTGATTCCGGCCCGACAGTAGGTGAGCAGTTCTTC.

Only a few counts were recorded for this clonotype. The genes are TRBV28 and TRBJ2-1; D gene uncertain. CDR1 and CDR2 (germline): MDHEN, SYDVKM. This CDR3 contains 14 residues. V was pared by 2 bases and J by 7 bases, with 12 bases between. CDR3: CASSLKTRRNEQFF. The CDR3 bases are TGTGCCAGCAGTTTAAAAACCCGAAGGAATGAGCAGTTCTTC.

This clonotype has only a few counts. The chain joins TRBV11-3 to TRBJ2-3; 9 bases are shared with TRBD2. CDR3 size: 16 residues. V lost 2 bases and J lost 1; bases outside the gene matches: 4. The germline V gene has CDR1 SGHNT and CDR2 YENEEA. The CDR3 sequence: CASSLSGGRGTDTQYF. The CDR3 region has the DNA TGTGCCAGCAGCTTAAGCGGGGGGCGAGGCACAGATACGCAGTATTTT.

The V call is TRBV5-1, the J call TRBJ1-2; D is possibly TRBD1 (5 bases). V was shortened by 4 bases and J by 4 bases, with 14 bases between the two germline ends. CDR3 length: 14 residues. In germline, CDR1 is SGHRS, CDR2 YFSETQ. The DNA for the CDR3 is TGCGCCAGCAGCCTCGGGGACGGCAGCTATGGCTACACCTTC. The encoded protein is CASSLGDGSYGYTF.

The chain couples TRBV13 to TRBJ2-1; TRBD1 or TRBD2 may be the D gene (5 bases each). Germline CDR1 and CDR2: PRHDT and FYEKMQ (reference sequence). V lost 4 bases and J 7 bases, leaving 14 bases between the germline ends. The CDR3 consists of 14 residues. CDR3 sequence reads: CASSSGTVRNEQFF. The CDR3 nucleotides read TGTGCCAGCAGCTCCGGGACGGTAAGGAATGAGCAGTTCTTC.

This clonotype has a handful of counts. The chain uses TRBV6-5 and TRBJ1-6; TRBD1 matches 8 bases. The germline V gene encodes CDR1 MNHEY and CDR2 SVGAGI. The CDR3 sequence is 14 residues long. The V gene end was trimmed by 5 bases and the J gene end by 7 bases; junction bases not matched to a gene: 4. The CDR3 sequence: CASSRGQANSPLHF. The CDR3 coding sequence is TGTGCCAGCAGTCGGGGACAGGCCAATTCACCCCTCCACTTT.

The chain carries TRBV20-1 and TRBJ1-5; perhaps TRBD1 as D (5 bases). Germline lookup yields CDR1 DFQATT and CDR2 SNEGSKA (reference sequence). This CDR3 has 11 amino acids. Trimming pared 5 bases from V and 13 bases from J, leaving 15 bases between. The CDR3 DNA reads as TGCAGTGCTGGGGGGGTGGAATCTCAGCATTTT. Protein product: CSAGGVESQHF.

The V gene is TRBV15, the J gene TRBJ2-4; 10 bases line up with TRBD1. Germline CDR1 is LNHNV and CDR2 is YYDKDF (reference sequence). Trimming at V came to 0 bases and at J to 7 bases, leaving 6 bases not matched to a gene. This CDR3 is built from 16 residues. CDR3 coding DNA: TGTGCCACCAGCAGAGAAGGACAGGGGGGTTGGAACATTCAGTACTTC. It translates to CATSREGQGGWNIQYF.

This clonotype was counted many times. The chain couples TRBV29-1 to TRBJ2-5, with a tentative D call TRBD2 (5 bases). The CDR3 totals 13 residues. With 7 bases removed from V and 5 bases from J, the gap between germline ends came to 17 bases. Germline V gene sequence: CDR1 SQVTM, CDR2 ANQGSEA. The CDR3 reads CSGRVGSGETQYF. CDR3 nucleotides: TGCAGCGGACGTGTGGGGAGTGGGGAGACCCAGTACTTC.

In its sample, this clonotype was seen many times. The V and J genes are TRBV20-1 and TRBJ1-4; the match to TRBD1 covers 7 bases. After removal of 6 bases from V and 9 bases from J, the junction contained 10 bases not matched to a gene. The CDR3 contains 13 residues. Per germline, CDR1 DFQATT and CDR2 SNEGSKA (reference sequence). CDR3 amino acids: CSAQQGPDKKLFF. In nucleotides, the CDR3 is TGCAGTGCGCAACAGGGGCCCGATAAAAAACTGTTTTTT.

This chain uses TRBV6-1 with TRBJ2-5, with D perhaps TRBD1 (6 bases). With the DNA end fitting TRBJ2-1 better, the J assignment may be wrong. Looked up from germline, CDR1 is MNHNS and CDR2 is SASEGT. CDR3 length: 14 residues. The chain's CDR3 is CASGQTKAQETQFF. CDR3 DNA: TGTGCCAGCGGACAGACAAAAGCCCAAGAGACCCAGTTCTTC.

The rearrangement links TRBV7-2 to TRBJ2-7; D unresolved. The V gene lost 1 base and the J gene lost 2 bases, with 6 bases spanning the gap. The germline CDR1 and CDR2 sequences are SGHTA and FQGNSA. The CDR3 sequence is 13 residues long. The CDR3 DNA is TGTGCCAGCAGCTTAGATATTCCCTACGAGCAGTACTTC. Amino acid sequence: CASSLDIPYEQYF.

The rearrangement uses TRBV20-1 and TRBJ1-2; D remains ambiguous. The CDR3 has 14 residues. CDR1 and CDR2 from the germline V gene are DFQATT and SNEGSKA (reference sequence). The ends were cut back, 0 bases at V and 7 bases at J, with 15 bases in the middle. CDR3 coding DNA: TGCAGTGCTAGAGATTCTACGCACACGCGTGGCTACACCTTC. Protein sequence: CSARDSTHTRGYTF.

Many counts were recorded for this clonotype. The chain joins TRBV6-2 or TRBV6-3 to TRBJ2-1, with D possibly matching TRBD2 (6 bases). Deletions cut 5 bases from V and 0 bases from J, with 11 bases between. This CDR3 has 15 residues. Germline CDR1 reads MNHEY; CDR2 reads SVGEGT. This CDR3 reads CASSPRGSSYNEQFF. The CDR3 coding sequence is TGTGCCAGCAGTCCCCGGGGGAGCTCCTACAATGAGCAGTTCTTC.

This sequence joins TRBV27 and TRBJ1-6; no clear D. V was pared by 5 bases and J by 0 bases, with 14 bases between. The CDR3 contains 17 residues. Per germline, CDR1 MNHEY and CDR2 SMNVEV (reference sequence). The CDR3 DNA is TGTGCCAGCAGTCCCCAACAGATCCTCTCCTATAATTCACCCCTCCACTTT. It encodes CASSPQQILSYNSPLHF.